These 21 T cell receptor beta chains came from one sample sequenced in a study of blood T cell repertoires in COVID-19 (dated by TCRdb to about 2020). Preparation of the library involved the immunoSEQ multiplex PCR assay. The source is immuneACCESS, and TCRdb retained only in-frame sequences with V and J called. Part of the clones is not carried over; for the studies checked, unresolved V genes explain less than half of this, and the remainder is unexplained. A total of approximately 100,000 clones appear in this sample, roughly four fifths of them only once. More than 5.5% of the sample is in the top ten clones. The sequenced sample was peripheral blood. The receptors shown here come from an elderly man with COVID-19, enrolled during active disease.

For the CDR3, the DNA is TGTGCCAGCCTGGGGGCGGGACAGGGCTCATCCCGCTCCTACGAGCAGTACTTC. Protein sequence: CASLGAGQGSSRSYEQYF. The chain recombines TRBV7-8 with TRBJ2-7, with 9 bases that match TRBD1. V trimming: 8 bases; J trimming: 0 bases; junction bases outside the gene matches: 17. Germline V CDR1 and CDR2: SGHVS, FQNEAQ. CDR3 length: 18 amino acids.

A few counts support this clone. The V and J genes are TRBV10-3 and TRBJ1-1, with a possible D match to TRBD1 (5 bases). This CDR3 is built from 14 residues. Germline lookup yields CDR1 ENHRY and CDR2 SYGVKD. The germline V and J ends were trimmed by 7 bases and 1 base, with 13 bases remaining between them. Here the CDR3 DNA reads TGTGCCATCAAAAGGGGTATGGAGAACACTGAAGCTTTCTTT. This sequence encodes CAIKRGMENTEAFF.

The CDR3 bases are TGTGCCAGCAGCCTACTAGCGGTGAGCACAGATACGCAGTATTTT. Translated, it gives CASSLLAVSTDTQYF. The rearrangement joins TRBV5-4 to TRBJ2-3; TRBD2 matches at 8 bases. V gave up 4 bases and J gave up 0 bases; unmatched junction bases: 4. This CDR3 has 15 amino acids. The germline V gene encodes CDR1 SGHNT and CDR2 YYREEE (reference sequence).

The V and J genes are TRBV5-8 and TRBJ2-3, with 10 nucleotides matching TRBD2. Germline CDR1 is SGHTS and CDR2 is YDEGEE. The ends lost 3 bases at V and 2 bases at J; junction bases unmatched: 6. The CDR3 runs 16 residues. The CDR3 sequence is CASSSSAGGTTDTQYF. The CDR3 DNA is TGTGCCAGCAGCTCCTCAGCGGGAGGGACCACAGATACGCAGTATTTT. Using reference TRBV5-8 and TRBJ2-3 for the parts outside the CDR3, the full variable domain is EAGVTQSPTHLIKTRGQQATLRCSPISGHTSVYWYQQALGLGLQFLLWYDEGEERNRGNFPPRFSGRQFPNYSSELNVNALELEDSALYLCASSSSAGGTTDTQYFGPGTRLTVL.

This clone was detected a few times. V usage is TRBV6-5 and J usage is TRBJ2-1, with 8 bases fitting TRBD1. Trimming took 5 bases from V and 7 from J; bases not matched to a gene: 7. CDR1 and CDR2 (germline): MNHEY, SVGAGI. The CDR3 spans 14 residues. CDR3 nucleotides: TGTGCCAGCAGTCGACAGGGGAGTCTGAATGAGCAGTTCTTC. Its protein is CASSRQGSLNEQFF.

V usage is TRBV5-8 and J usage is TRBJ2-3; 8 bases fit TRBD2. With 6 bases clipped from V and 6 bases from J, the junction kept 6 bases outside the gene matches. CDR3 length: 13 amino acids. Germline loops: CDR1 SGHTS, CDR2 YDEGEE. CDR3 bases: TGTGCCAGCAAAATAGCGGGACGGGATACGCAGTATTTT. Translation gives CASKIAGRDTQYF.

This clone was seen a few times. The rearrangement joins TRBV7-2 to TRBJ2-7, with D possibly TRBD1 on 5 matching bases. Germline V gene lookup returns CDR1 SGHTA and CDR2 FQGNSA. The CDR3 has 12 amino acids. V was cut by 3 bases and J by 6 bases, with 9 bases left in between. In DNA form, the CDR3 reads TGTGCCAGCAGCTTCGACAGCCTCGAGCAGTACTTC. This encodes CASSFDSLEQYF. The variable domain in full, with the rest retrieved from reference TRBV7-2 and TRBJ2-7, is GAGVSQSPSNKVTEKGKDVELRCDPISGHTALYWYRQSLGQGLEFLIYFQGNSAPDKSGLPSDRFSAERTGGSVSTLTIQRTQQEDSAVYLCASSFDSLEQYFGPGTRLTVT.

This clone was seen more than once but under ten times. The chain combines TRBV4-2 with TRBJ1-5, with D maybe TRBD1 (6 bases). Germline V CDR1 and CDR2: LGHNA, YNFKEQ. The V gene lost 0 bases and the J gene lost 3 bases, with 12 bases spanning the gap. The CDR3 covers 16 residues. The CDR3: CASSQEGTLVNQPQHF. The CDR3 bases are TGTGCCAGCAGCCAAGAGGGGACACTAGTCAATCAGCCCCAGCATTTT.

The gene calls are TRBV4-1 and TRBJ1-1; D remains ambiguous. Trimming took 0 bases from V and 4 from J, leaving 12 bases between them. The germline V gene has CDR1 MGHRA and CDR2 YSYEKL. This CDR3 is 15 amino acids long. CDR3: CASSQDRGGSTEAFF. In DNA, the CDR3 is TGCGCCAGCAGCCAAGATCGGGGTGGTAGCACTGAAGCTTTCTTT.

CDR3 coding DNA: TGTGCCAGCAGTACTAGCGGGCCAAACAATGAGCAGTTCTTC. This codes for CASSTSGPNNEQFF. This chain connects TRBV2 to TRBJ2-1; 9 positions match TRBD2. Trimming took 5 bases from V and 5 from J; bases not matched to a gene: 4. Germline CDR1 reads SNHLY; CDR2 reads FYNNEI. CDR3 length: 14 amino acids.

CDR3 DNA sequence: TGTGCCAGCAGCCCTCTTGGGGCGGCCCCGCGTGGGACCCAGTACTTC. This codes for CASSPLGAAPRGTQYF. The chain recombines TRBV27 with TRBJ2-5; D is perhaps TRBD1 (5 bases). The CDR3 runs to 16 residues. Trimming cost V 6 bases and J 7 bases, with 24 bases left between them. The germline V gene has CDR1 MNHEY and CDR2 SMNVEV (reference sequence).

This clone was observed a handful of times. The chain joins TRBV19 to TRBJ1-4, with 8 bases fitting TRBD1. CDR3 size: 14 residues. J lost 8 bases, V lost 7 bases, and 9 bases had no gene match. Germline V gene sequence: CDR1 LNHDA, CDR2 SQIVND (reference sequence). Here the CDR3 reads CASTGTGLTEKLFF. The CDR3 DNA is TGTGCCAGTACTGGGACAGGCCTTACCGAAAAACTGTTTTTT.

As DNA, the CDR3 is TGCAGCGTTGAAGCCTTGGACGGGAGCTCCTACAATGAGCAGTTCTTC. Protein product: CSVEALDGSSYNEQFF. The chain is built from TRBV29-1 and TRBJ2-1; a weak D match, TRBD2 (6 bases). Trimming removed 1 base at V and 0 bases at J, with 13 bases between. CDR3 length: 16 amino acids. The germline V gene has CDR1 SQVTM and CDR2 ANQGSEA.

V is TRBV5-1 and J is TRBJ2-3, with D hard to call. This CDR3 region has 12 residues. The V end lost 2 bases, the J end lost 5 bases, and 6 bases lay between the germline ends. CDR1 and CDR2 (germline): SGHRS, YFSETQ. The CDR3 DNA follows: TGCGCCAGCAGCTTCTCCGGAGATACGCAGTATTTT. This translates into CASSFSGDTQYF.

This clone showed up just a few times. CDR3: CASSGDRVDYGYTF. CDR3 bases: TGTGCCAGCAGTGGGGACAGGGTGGACTATGGCTACACCTTC. The rearrangement uses TRBV3-1 (or the pseudogene TRBV3-2) and TRBJ1-2; 9 bases fit TRBD1. The CDR3 has 14 amino acids. V lost 6 bases and J lost 3; bases outside the gene matches: 5. Germline CDR1 reads LGHDT; CDR2 reads YNNKEL (reference sequence).

The chain carries TRBV7-9 and TRBJ2-3, with D possibly TRBD2 on 5 matching bases. The CDR3 spans 14 residues. Trimming took 7 bases from V and 6 from J, leaving 17 bases between them. The germline V gene encodes CDR1 SEHNR and CDR2 FQNEAQ (reference sequence). The CDR3: CASTIGIAADTQYF. The CDR3 nucleotides read TGTGCCAGCACCATCGGGATAGCAGCGGATACGCAGTATTTT.

This clone was observed a few times. The rearrangement links TRBV11-2 to TRBJ1-1; tentatively, D is TRBD1 (5 bases). CDR1 is SGHAT, CDR2 FQNNGV, per germline. The germline V and J ends were trimmed by 2 bases and 5 bases, with 15 bases remaining between them. This CDR3 is built from 15 residues. The CDR3 DNA reads as TGTGCCAGCAGCTTAATGGGGCAGGGATATACTGAAGCTTTCTTT. As protein: CASSLMGQGYTEAFF.

V gene TRBV29-1 combines with J gene TRBJ2-2; 8 nucleotides match TRBD2. J lost 6 bases, V lost 5 bases, and 5 bases had no gene match. Germline-derived CDR1 and CDR2 are SQVTM and ANQGSEA. The CDR3 sequence is 13 residues long. CDR3 coding DNA: TGCAGCGTTCAGCGGGAGTTCGCCGGGGAGCTGTTTTTT. The encoded protein is CSVQREFAGELFF.

This chain connects TRBV7-9 to TRBJ2-7; unclear D gene. The germline CDR1 and CDR2 sequences are SEHNR and FQNEAQ (reference sequence). This CDR3 is 13 amino acids long. The ends were cut back, 0 bases at V and 2 bases at J, with 5 bases in the middle. This chain's CDR3 is CASSLALTYEQYF. The CDR3 DNA reads as TGTGCCAGCAGCTTAGCCTTAACCTACGAGCAGTACTTC. The full variable domain, rest sourced from reference TRBV7-9 and TRBJ2-7, is DTGVSQNPRHKITKRGQNVTFRCDPISEHNRLYWYRQTLGQGPEFLTYFQNEAQLEKSRLLSDRFSAERPKGSFSTLEIQRTEQGDSAMYLCASSLALTYEQYFGPGTRLTVT.

The gene calls are TRBV12-3 or TRBV12-4 and TRBJ1-1; D might be TRBD1 (6 bases). V was clipped by 3 bases and J by 11 bases, with 16 bases between them. The CDR3 is 13 residues long. DNA for the CDR3: TGTGCCAGCAGTTTTAAGCCAACAGGGTTTGCTTTCTTT. It yields the protein CASSFKPTGFAFF.

This chain joins TRBV19 and TRBJ2-3, with 10 bases identical to TRBD2. The CDR3 sequence is 16 residues long. V shed 5 bases, J shed 4 bases, and the junction held 9 bases outside the gene matches. Germline V gives CDR1 LNHDA, CDR2 SQIVND (reference sequence). The CDR3 spells CASSPPGLAPADTQYF. Here the CDR3 DNA reads TGTGCCAGTAGTCCTCCGGGACTAGCGCCGGCAGATACGCAGTATTTT.